This T cell receptor beta chain stems from a study of cytomegalovirus exposure and HLA in healthy donors. Across the whole study: Most genotyped donors, about four fifths of fewer than 400, had Caucasian-associated genetic ancestry. Study results and limitations: Follow-up analysis later connected one missense variant in DCLRE1C with trimming of TCR beta V- and J-genes.

60 Vbeta and 13 Jbeta primers were used in PCR. The assay was immunoSEQ multiplex PCR, and TCRdb's table has in-frame clones only and misses some. This sample has 85,000 to 130,000 clones, with 60% to 85% found just once. This clone was observed a few times. What it binds is not known. Germline CDR1 reads SNHLY; CDR2 reads FYNNEI. Losses at the gene ends were 6 bases for V and 8 bases for J; bases not matched to a gene: 3. There are 12 residues in the CDR3. The clonotype originates from a male donor in good health and CMV-seropositive. The sample comprised PBMCs. This chain connects TRBV2 to TRBJ1-2, with TRBD1 matching over 10 bases. CDR3 in DNA: TGTGCCAGCAGGAGACAGGGGGCGGGCTACACCTTC. The encoded protein is CASRRQGAGYTF.